One sample yielded the 25 T cell receptor beta chains listed below, sequenced in a study of T cells in tumors after PD-1 blockade. Using immunoSEQ multiplex PCR, the repertoire was profiled, and TCRdb retains in-frame clones only, with some absent. Here the sample spans around 35,000 clones, approximately 73% being singletons. Sequenced here: PBMCs, sampled after anti-PD-1 treatment. These TCRs come from a human donor with basal cell carcinoma.

This chain uses TRBV27 with TRBJ1-4; 8 bases fit TRBD1. CDR1 is MNHEY and CDR2 is SMNVEV in the germline V gene (reference sequence). CDR3 length: 20 amino acids. With V trimmed by 3 bases and J by 8 bases, 23 bases remained unmatched. The CDR3 region is CASSLYRRGRGRLGFEKLFF. As DNA, the CDR3 is TGTGCCAGCAGTTTGTACCGCCGGGGCAGGGGGCGCCTGGGTTTCGAAAAACTGTTTTTT.

This clone was observed a handful of times. J is TRBJ2-3 and V is TRBV12-3 or TRBV12-4; D call uncertain. The CDR3 contains 13 residues. Trimming took 3 bases from V and 4 from J, leaving 8 bases between them. CDR3 region: CASSLSGADTQYF. For the CDR3, the DNA is TGTGCCAGCAGTTTGTCAGGCGCAGATACGCAGTATTTT.

The chain uses TRBV6-5 and TRBJ1-2, with TRBD1 identical over 7 bases. Trimming removed 0 bases from V and 8 bases from J; junction bases left unmatched: 9. Per germline, CDR1 MNHEY and CDR2 SVGAGI. The CDR3 loop spans 15 amino acids. The CDR3 bases are TGTGCCAGCAGTTACTCAGGGTTCCAGGGGGGAGGCTACACCTTC. This gives the protein CASSYSGFQGGGYTF.

This clone was found once. The chain joins TRBV3-1 (or the pseudogene TRBV3-2) to TRBJ2-7, with D hard to call. This CDR3 is 12 amino acids long. V lost 2 bases and J 5 bases, leaving 7 bases between the germline ends. Looked up from germline, CDR1 is LGHDT and CDR2 is YNNKEL (reference sequence). The CDR3 nucleotides read TGTGCCAGCAGCCAAATGTCCCACGAGCAGTACTTC. This sequence encodes CASSQMSHEQYF.

The V gene is TRBV20-1, the J gene TRBJ2-3; TRBD2 matches 8 bases. The CDR3 contains 15 residues. CDR1 DFQATT and CDR2 SNEGSKA come from the germline V gene (reference sequence). J lost 0 bases, V lost 3 bases, and 5 bases had no gene match. The CDR3 loop reads CSASLQRGSTDTQYF. The CDR3 nucleotides are TGCAGTGCTAGTTTACAGCGGGGGAGCACAGATACGCAGTATTTT.

The rearrangement uses TRBV5-4 and TRBJ2-1; D remains unclear. The CDR3 is 16 amino acids. With 0 bases removed from V and 0 bases from J, the gap between germline ends came to 10 bases. Germline-derived CDR1 and CDR2 are SGHNT and YYREEE (reference sequence). The CDR3 DNA reads TGTGCCAGCAGCTTGGCCGGCGCCAGCTCCTACAATGAGCAGTTCTTC. It yields the protein CASSLAGASSYNEQFF.

The chain is built from TRBV12-3 or TRBV12-4 and TRBJ2-1; D unclear. With 7 bases removed from V and 0 bases from J, the gap between germline ends came to 7 bases. The CDR3 has 13 residues. The DNA of the CDR3 is TGTGCCAGCACGGGTAGCTCCTACAATGAGCAGTTCTTC. It encodes CASTGSSYNEQFF.

This clone is deemed medium-sized. The CDR3 DNA reads TGTGCCATCCAGACAGCGGTGGGTTACAATGAGCAGTTCTTC. This gives the protein CAIQTAVGYNEQFF. The chain carries TRBV28 and TRBJ2-1; perhaps D is TRBD1 or TRBD2 (5 bases each). The CDR3 extends over 14 amino acids. The germline V gene encodes CDR1 MDHEN and CDR2 SYDVKM. The V end was cut by 10 bases, the J end by 4 bases, with 17 bases between.

The chain joins TRBV25-1 to TRBJ2-5, with D possibly TRBD2 on 6 matching bases. The germline V gene has CDR1 MGHDK and CDR2 SYGVNS. The CDR3 sequence is 15 residues long. V was shortened by 0 bases and J by 2 bases, with 10 bases between the two germline ends. The CDR3 is CASSEYGGPQETQYF. The CDR3 DNA follows: TGTGCCAGCAGTGAATATGGAGGGCCTCAAGAGACCCAGTACTTC.

The chain employs TRBV20-1 and TRBJ2-3; D could derive from TRBD1 or TRBD2 (5 bases each). The V gene's germline CDR1 is DFQATT and CDR2 SNEGSKA (reference sequence). There are 15 residues in the CDR3. V shed 4 bases and J shed 1 base, with 15 bases lying between them. CDR3 in amino acids: CSATDYIRGTDTQYF. The CDR3 nucleotides are TGCAGTGCTACTGACTACATCAGGGGCACAGATACGCAGTATTTT.

This clone was detected a few times. This likely comes from a read error, as the CDR3 has no conserved phenylalanine or tryptophan at its end. The limits of the CDR3 on the DNA are not certain, so only TCRdb's listed CDR3 is given. The chain is built from TRBV4-3 and TRBJ1-2; the tabulated D call, TRBD1, remains unverified against the DNA. Per the germline V gene, CDR1 is LGHNA and CDR2 is YSLEER. 9 amino acids form the CDR3, both terminal residues included. CDR3 region: CASSQGSRG.

The V gene is TRBV29-1, the J gene TRBJ2-1; 8 nucleotides align to TRBD1. Germline CDR1 reads SQVTM; CDR2 reads ANQGSEA. The CDR3 totals 14 residues. V shed 2 bases and J 5 bases; nucleotides not matched to a gene: 5. CDR3: CSVEMAGGHNEQFF. The CDR3 DNA is TGCAGCGTTGAAATGGCAGGGGGCCACAATGAGCAGTTCTTC.

This chain joins TRBV27 and TRBJ2-1; 9 nucleotides line up with TRBD2. Germline-derived CDR1 and CDR2 are MNHEY and SMNVEV (reference sequence). Trimming took 6 bases from V and 12 from J; bases not matched to a gene: 18. The CDR3 is made up of 16 amino acids. The CDR3 nucleotides are TGTGCCAGCAGCCTAGCGGGATCTCATCGACCCACGCCGCAGTTCTTC. Its translation: CASSLAGSHRPTPQFF.

The chain carries TRBV20-1 and TRBJ2-7; D gene ambiguous. Germline CDR1 is DFQATT and CDR2 is SNEGSKA (reference sequence). Trimming removed 3 bases at V and 1 base at J, with 4 bases between. This CDR3 contains 11 residues. This chain's CDR3 is CSARDSYEQYF. The CDR3 DNA reads TGCAGTGCTAGGGATTCCTACGAGCAGTACTTC.

Here the CDR3 reads CASSKPRGTSGSSYNEQFF. The DNA for the CDR3 is TGTGCCAGCTCCAAGCCTAGGGGGACTAGCGGGAGCTCCTACAATGAGCAGTTCTTC. The J gene is TRBJ2-1, the V gene TRBV18, with 14 positions matching TRBD2. The CDR3 extends over 19 amino acids. The V gene end was trimmed by 6 bases and the J gene end by 0 bases; junction bases not matched to a gene: 10. CDR1 and CDR2 from the germline V gene are KGHSH and LQKENI.

This clone was counted once. The V and J genes are TRBV19 and TRBJ2-7; 7 bases map to TRBD2. The V segment lost 4 bases and the J segment 7 bases; nucleotides outside the gene matches: 7. CDR1 is LNHDA, CDR2 SQIVND, per germline (reference sequence). This CDR3 comprises 13 residues. CDR3 DNA: TGTGCCAGTAGTACACCGGGGCGGGGGGAGCAGTACTTC. Residues: CASSTPGRGEQYF.

Comments on this clone: At one end the junction does not follow the germline gene, possibly because of a read error. V and J are TRBV28 and TRBJ1-3; 9 nucleotides match TRBD1. Germline V lookup: CDR1 MDHEN, CDR2 SYDVKM. The CDR3 length is 12 residues. CDR3 residues: CASSFNFRDREF. The CDR3, as DNA: TGTGCCAGCAGTTTTAATTTCCGGGACAGGGAATTT.

The chain has TRBV3-1 (or the pseudogene TRBV3-2) and TRBJ1-2, with D perhaps matching TRBD1 (6 bases). V was pared by 1 base and J by 8 bases, with 20 bases between. Germline V gene sequence: CDR1 LGHDT, CDR2 YNNKEL (reference sequence). The CDR3 extends over 16 amino acids. CDR3 nucleotide sequence: TGTGCCAGCAGCCAAGTGTTACCCCGGGGGGCCGGGGGCTACACCTTC. Translation: CASSQVLPRGAGGYTF.

The genes are TRBV7-2 and TRBJ2-1, with D maybe TRBD2 (5 bases). Trimming removed 1 base at V and 3 bases at J, with 10 bases between. Germline V gene lookup returns CDR1 SGHTA and CDR2 FQGNSA. The CDR3 is 15 residues long. CDR3 amino acids: CASSLDSGSYNEQFF. The CDR3 DNA reads TGTGCCAGCAGCTTAGACAGCGGAAGCTACAATGAGCAGTTCTTC.

V usage is TRBV27 and J usage is TRBJ2-5, with TRBD1 identical over 7 bases. CDR3 length: 13 residues. With 6 bases clipped from V and 11 bases from J, the junction kept 12 bases outside the gene matches. Germline CDR1 reads MNHEY; CDR2 reads SMNVEV (reference sequence). The CDR3, as DNA: TGTGCCAGCAGGGCAGGGGGTGATCTGATACAGTACTTC. The encoded protein is CASRAGGDLIQYF.

The genes are TRBV6-5 and TRBJ2-7; 10 bases map to TRBD1. CDR1 and CDR2 from the germline V gene are MNHEY and SVGAGI. J lost 9 bases, V lost 4 bases, and 9 bases had no gene match. The CDR3 has 14 amino acids. The CDR3 DNA reads TGTGCCAGCAGTTTCCGGGACAGGGGCTCTGGGCAGTACTTC. Translated, it gives CASSFRDRGSGQYF.

This clone was found a few times. The V and J genes are TRBV2 and TRBJ2-7; D is ambiguous. The CDR3 consists of 12 residues. The V gene lost 3 bases and the J gene lost 0 bases, with 3 bases spanning the gap. Germline CDR1 is SNHLY and CDR2 is FYNNEI. CDR3 amino acids: CASSESSYEQYF. The CDR3, as DNA: TGTGCCAGCAGTGAGAGCTCCTACGAGCAGTACTTC.

The chain has TRBV5-1 and TRBJ1-1; tentatively, D is TRBD1 (6 bases). Germline values: CDR1 SGHRS, CDR2 YFSETQ. Deletions cut 3 bases from V and 7 bases from J, with 13 bases between. CDR3 length equals 13 residues. CDR3 loop: CASSSRGGLEAFF. CDR3 coding DNA: TGCGCCAGCAGCTCCCGAGGGGGGCTTGAAGCTTTCTTT.

V and J are TRBV20-1 and TRBJ2-1, with 7 bases fitting TRBD2. Per the germline V gene, CDR1 is DFQATT and CDR2 is SNEGSKA (reference sequence). After removal of 6 bases from V and 9 bases from J, the junction contained 5 bases not matched to a gene. CDR3 length: 11 residues. CDR3 region: CSAAGVGEQFF. The CDR3 DNA reads TGCAGTGCGGCGGGAGTGGGTGAGCAGTTCTTC.

This clone showed up just once. The chain is built from TRBV6-5 and TRBJ2-1; 7 bases match TRBD2. Germline CDR1 MNHEY, CDR2 SVGAGI. The trim removed 6 bases at V and 9 bases at J, leaving 14 bases unmatched. The CDR3 is 15 residues long. CDR3: CASSPSRGSVVEQFF. In nucleotides, the CDR3 is TGTGCCAGCAGCCCATCCCGCGGGAGTGTGGTTGAGCAGTTCTTC.